The 30 T cell receptor beta chains below were found in one sample sequenced in a study of OX40 agonist ivuxolimab in advanced cancers. The repertoire was sequenced with immunoSEQ multiplex PCR; TCRdb's copy has only in-frame clones and lacks some. In the table there are 20,000 to 25,000 clones, around 80% of which are singletons. The sample consisted of CD4+ or CD8+ T cells sorted from blood, taken in a trial of the OX40 agonist ivuxolimab. These receptors came from an adult with an advanced solid tumor such as melanoma, head and neck, liver or kidney cancer.

The rearrangement uses TRBV5-1 and TRBJ1-6, with 8 bases fitting TRBD1. CDR3 length: 17 residues. Germline loops: CDR1 SGHRS, CDR2 YFSETQ. V dropped 0 bases and J dropped 7; count of bases not matched to a gene: 9. The CDR3: CASSLGKRQGMNSPLHF. In DNA, the CDR3 is TGCGCCAGCAGCTTGGGCAAGCGACAGGGGATGAATTCACCCCTCCACTTT.

This clone appeared once. The sample contains more than one DNA sequence encoding this CDR3. The chain uses TRBV9 and TRBJ2-3; TRBD2 is a possible D gene (6 bases). This CDR3 region has 13 residues. Germline loops: CDR1 SGDLS, CDR2 YYNGEE. V was clipped by 0 bases and J by 6 bases, with 8 bases between them. This CDR3 is CASSVGGEDTQYF. The DNA of the CDR3 is TGTGCCAGCAGCGTAGGCGGGGAGGATACGCAGTATTTT.

This clone has a handful of counts. This chain joins TRBV2 and TRBJ1-5; 8 bases are shared with TRBD1. The CDR3 spans 17 residues. After removal of 8 bases from V and 0 bases from J, the junction contained 12 bases not matched to a gene. Germline lookup yields CDR1 SNHLY and CDR2 FYNNEI. The CDR3 reads CASHMDREDYSNQPQHF. CDR3 nucleotides: TGTGCCAGCCATATGGACAGGGAAGATTATAGCAATCAGCCCCAGCATTTT.

CDR3 nucleotide sequence: TGTGCCAGCAGCCAGACAGCCTCCTATGGCTACACCTTC. Protein: CASSQTASYGYTF. The chain uses TRBV6-5 and TRBJ1-2, with TRBD1 as a possible D gene (5 bases). V lost 6 bases and J 4 bases, leaving 12 bases between the germline ends. The germline V gene encodes CDR1 MNHEY and CDR2 SVGAGI. This CDR3 is 13 amino acids long.

The rearrangement uses TRBV4-1 and TRBJ2-2; TRBD2 aligns across 8 bases. Looked up from germline, CDR1 is MGHRA and CDR2 is YSYEKL. V shed 0 bases and J 6 bases; nucleotides not matched to a gene: 18. This CDR3 has 20 amino acids. CDR3 amino acids: CASSQEKTGTGLGSSGELFF. The CDR3 coding sequence is TGCGCCAGCAGCCAAGAAAAGACAGGCACGGGACTAGGCAGTTCCGGGGAGCTGTTTTTT.

J is TRBJ2-7 and V is TRBV2; no firm D call. The CDR3 loop spans 10 amino acids. CDR1 SNHLY and CDR2 FYNNEI come from the germline V gene. Trimming left V 3 bases short and J 6 bases short, with 3 bases between. CDR3 DNA sequence: TGTGCCAGCAGTGACAGCGAGCAGTACTTC. Translation: CASSDSEQYF.

The rearrangement joins TRBV14 to TRBJ1-2; TRBD1 aligns across 7 bases. Per the germline V gene, CDR1 is SGHDN and CDR2 is FVKESK. The CDR3 loop spans 14 amino acids. The J segment lost 4 bases and the V segment lost 6 bases, leaving 8 bases of the junction unmatched. The CDR3 bases are TGTGCCAGCAGTGCAGGGACAGCACCCTATGGCTACACCTTC. It yields the protein CASSAGTAPYGYTF.

The chain combines TRBV10-3 with TRBJ2-7, with D tentatively TRBD1 (6 bases). The CDR3 loop spans 15 amino acids. With 2 bases removed from V and 0 bases from J, the gap between germline ends came to 11 bases. Germline V lookup: CDR1 ENHRY, CDR2 SYGVKD. The CDR3 nucleotides are TGTGCCATCAGTGAGCAGGGGACGCTCTCCTACGAGCAGTACTTC. It translates to CAISEQGTLSYEQYF.

The chain carries TRBV5-6 and TRBJ1-1, with D possibly TRBD1 on 6 matching bases. V dropped 3 bases and J dropped 11 bases, with 17 bases sitting between them. The CDR3 spans 13 residues. The germline CDR1 and CDR2 sequences are SGHDT and YYEEEE. The CDR3 DNA is TGTGCCAGCAGCTGGGGGCAGGGCCGGATGGCTTTCTTT. Encoded protein: CASSWGQGRMAFF. The whole variable domain, filled in from reference TRBV5-6 and TRBJ1-1, reads DAGVTQSPTHLIKTRGQQVTLRCSPKSGHDTVSWYQQALGQGPQFIFQYYEEEERQRGNFPDRFSGHQFPNYSSELNVNALLLGDSALYLCASSWGQGRMAFFGQGTRLTVV.

This chain joins TRBV5-6 and TRBJ2-7, with 8 bases fitting TRBD2. The CDR3 sequence is 14 residues long. CDR1 is SGHDT, CDR2 YYEEEE, per germline. V gave up 7 bases and J gave up 3 bases; unmatched junction bases: 9. The CDR3 nucleotides are TGTGCCAGCTCCAACGGGAGGGGCGACTACGAGCAGTACTTC. Translated: CASSNGRGDYEQYF.

In its sample, this clone was seen once. The V gene is TRBV20-1, the J gene TRBJ2-1; 8 nucleotides agree with TRBD1. This CDR3 region has 11 residues. The trim removed 6 bases at V and 9 bases at J, leaving 4 bases unmatched. Germline V gives CDR1 DFQATT, CDR2 SNEGSKA (reference sequence). CDR3 residues: CSAPTGAEQFF. The CDR3 nucleotides read TGCAGTGCGCCGACAGGGGCTGAGCAGTTCTTC.

The rearrangement uses TRBV5-4 and TRBJ2-3, with TRBD1 matching over 10 bases. V lost 4 bases to trimming and J lost 4 bases; unmatched junction nucleotides: 12. Germline assignment: CDR1 SGHNT and CDR2 YYREEE (reference sequence). The CDR3 spans 17 residues. The CDR3: CASSPGTGAESPDTQYF. DNA for the CDR3: TGTGCCAGCAGCCCCGGGACAGGGGCCGAGTCACCAGATACGCAGTATTTT.

The CDR3 sequence is CATSSMNSAEAFF. For the CDR3, the DNA is TGTGCCACCAGCAGCATGAATTCGGCTGAAGCTTTCTTT. The chain combines TRBV15 with TRBJ1-1; no reliable D call. Germline assignment: CDR1 LNHNV and CDR2 YYDKDF (reference sequence). The CDR3 sequence is 13 residues long. With 3 bases removed from V and 6 bases from J, the gap between germline ends came to 11 bases. Based on the CDR3 plus reference TRBV15 and TRBJ1-1, the full variable domain is DAMVIQNPRYQVTQFGKPVTLSCSQTLNHNVMYWYQQKSSQAPKLLFHYYDKDFNNEADTPDNFQSRRPNTSFCFLDIRSPGLGDTAMYLCATSSMNSAEAFFGQGTRLTVV.

This rearrangement joins TRBV28 to TRBJ2-7, with D tentatively TRBD2 (7 bases). In germline, CDR1 is MDHEN, CDR2 SYDVKM. The CDR3 has 16 residues. Trimming shortened V by 5 bases and J by 2 bases, and 19 bases separated the two germline ends. The CDR3 reads CASSPGLGGAAYEQYF. CDR3 nucleotide sequence: TGTGCCAGCAGTCCTGGTTTGGGGGGGGCAGCCTACGAGCAGTACTTC. The entire variable domain, with the rest obtained from reference TRBV28 and TRBJ2-7, is as follows: DVKVTQSSRYLVKRTGEKVFLECVQDMDHENMFWYRQDPGLGLRLIYFSYDVKMKEKGDIPEGYSVSREKKERFSLILESASTNQTSMYLCASSPGLGGAAYEQYFGPGTRLTVT.

The chain combines TRBV7-6 with TRBJ2-1, with D maybe TRBD1 (6 bases). Germline V gives CDR1 SGHVS, CDR2 FNYEAQ. V was pared by 1 base and J by 1 base, with 14 bases between. This CDR3 is 17 amino acids long. CDR3 nucleotide sequence: TGTGCCAGCAGCTTAGAGACCCCCGGACAGTCCTACAATGAGCAGTTCTTC. It translates to CASSLETPGQSYNEQFF.

The V gene is TRBV9, the J gene TRBJ2-5, with 9 bases lining up with TRBD2. CDR3 length: 16 amino acids. The germline CDR1 and CDR2 sequences are SGDLS and YYNGEE. Losses at the gene ends were 4 bases for V and 1 base for J; bases not matched to a gene: 8. CDR3 amino acids: CASSPSGSGSQETQYF. CDR3 bases: TGTGCCAGCAGCCCGTCGGGTAGCGGGAGCCAAGAGACCCAGTACTTC.

The V and J genes are TRBV14 and TRBJ1-1, with D hard to call. This CDR3 contains 15 residues. The V end was cut by 0 bases, the J end by 5 bases, with 13 bases between. The germline V gene encodes CDR1 SGHDN and CDR2 FVKESK. CDR3 sequence (DNA): TGTGCCAGCAGCCAAGACGGGTTGAGGGAAACTGAAGCTTTCTTT. Translated, it gives CASSQDGLRETEAFF.

The chain joins TRBV7-9 to TRBJ1-1; possible D gene TRBD1, 6 bases. Germline V gives CDR1 SEHNR, CDR2 FQNEAQ (reference sequence). V lost 5 bases, J lost 1 base, and 8 bases lay in between. The length of the CDR3 is 13 residues. The CDR3 nucleotides are TGTGCCAGCAGCGAGGGGGGGAACACTGAAGCTTTCTTT. It translates to CASSEGGNTEAFF. Supplemented by reference TRBV7-9 and TRBJ1-1, the full variable domain reads DTGVSQNPRHKITKRGQNVTFRCDPISEHNRLYWYRQTLGQGPEFLTYFQNEAQLEKSRLLSDRFSAERPKGSFSTLEIQRTEQGDSAMYLCASSEGGNTEAFFGQGTRLTVV.

This chain joins TRBV4-1 and TRBJ1-2, with D tentatively TRBD1 (5 bases). The CDR3 runs 16 residues. Germline CDR1 and CDR2: MGHRA and YSYEKL. V dropped 2 bases and J dropped 5 bases, with 18 bases sitting between them. The CDR3 sequence is CASSQNRGSGGYGYTF. As DNA, the CDR3 is TGCGCCAGCAGCCAAAACCGGGGCTCTGGGGGTTATGGCTACACCTTC.

The chain links TRBV10-3 to TRBJ2-1, with D unresolved. Germline lookup yields CDR1 ENHRY and CDR2 SYGVKD. Between the trimmed V and J ends, which lost 7 bases and 0 bases, there was a span of 13 bases. This CDR3 spans 15 amino acids. The CDR3 loop is CAITPGPSSYNEQFF. For the CDR3, the DNA is TGTGCCATCACTCCGGGCCCCAGCTCCTACAATGAGCAGTTCTTC.

This clone is a singleton in its sample. This CDR3 reads CASSLGGSPYNEQFF. In DNA form, the CDR3 reads TGTGCCAGCAGCTTAGGGGGGAGCCCCTACAATGAGCAGTTCTTC. The rearrangement uses TRBV7-9 and TRBJ2-1; D tentatively reads TRBD1 or TRBD2 (5 bases each). V lost 1 base to trimming and J lost 2 bases, with 9 bases between them. Germline CDR1 reads SEHNR; CDR2 reads FQNEAQ (reference sequence). CDR3 size: 15 residues.

The sample holds a few counts of this clone. The chain recombines TRBV18 with TRBJ2-7, with 9 bases identical to TRBD1. The V and J ends lost 0 bases and 3 bases, in that order; junction bases with no gene match: 9. The germline CDR1 and CDR2 sequences are KGHSH and LQKENI. The CDR3 spans 17 residues. The DNA for the CDR3 is TGTGCCAGCTCACCACCACTGACAGGGGGTAAACTCTACGAGCAGTACTTC. Protein: CASSPPLTGGKLYEQYF.

The chain combines TRBV6-1 with TRBJ2-7; D is perhaps TRBD1 (5 bases). Germline V CDR1 and CDR2: MNHNS, SASEGT. The CDR3 runs to 15 residues. Between the trimmed V and J ends, which lost 4 bases and 3 bases, there was a span of 16 bases. The CDR3 bases are TGTGCCAGCAGTGCGACAGTGGACCACTACTACGAGCAGTACTTC. It is translated as CASSATVDHYYEQYF.

The J gene is TRBJ2-3, the V gene TRBV4-1; 8 positions match TRBD1. CDR1 is MGHRA and CDR2 is YSYEKL in the germline V gene. There are 17 residues in the CDR3. Trimming took 1 base from V and 4 from J; bases not matched to a gene: 10. The DNA of the CDR3 is TGCGCCAGCAGCCAAGTAGCAGGACAGGGTCGGTCAGATACGCAGTATTTT. Its translation is CASSQVAGQGRSDTQYF.

CDR3 coding DNA: TGCGCCAGCAGCCATAGCCTTTTTGGCGGGGGGGTTAAAGAGACCCAGTACTTC. Protein: CASSHSLFGGGVKETQYF. The chain employs TRBV4-3 and TRBJ2-5; 9 bases align to TRBD2. Unmatched junction bases numbered 14, after V lost 3 bases and J lost 3 bases. The CDR3 covers 18 residues. Germline values: CDR1 LGHNA, CDR2 YSLEER.

This clone showed up just once. The chain combines TRBV27 with TRBJ1-5; D is uncertain. This CDR3 has 14 amino acids. Germline CDR1 is MNHEY and CDR2 is SMNVEV (reference sequence). V lost 4 bases to trimming and J lost 3 bases, with 10 bases between them. CDR3 bases: TGTGCCAGCAGTTCATGGGCCGCCAATCAGCCCCAGCATTTT. Amino acids: CASSSWAANQPQHF.

The chain is built from TRBV5-1 and TRBJ2-1, with D maybe TRBD2 (7 bases). The CDR3 runs 16 residues. Germline V gene sequence: CDR1 SGHRS, CDR2 YFSETQ. Between the trimmed V and J ends, which lost 0 bases and 0 bases, there was a span of 10 bases. CDR3 nucleotides: TGCGCCAGCAGCTTGGAGGGGGGGAGCTCCTACAATGAGCAGTTCTTC. Amino acid sequence: CASSLEGGSSYNEQFF.

The rearrangement uses TRBV5-5 and TRBJ2-2, with D unclear. CDR1 and CDR2 from the germline V gene are SGHKS and YYEKEE (reference sequence). V was pared by 3 bases and J by 4 bases, with 7 bases between. This CDR3 has 13 residues. The CDR3: CASSSGFTGELFF. For the CDR3, the DNA is TGTGCCAGCAGCTCTGGATTCACCGGGGAGCTGTTTTTT.

This rearrangement joins TRBV9 to TRBJ1-3; D perhaps matches TRBD1 (5 bases). CDR1 and CDR2 (germline): SGDLS, YYNGEE. The CDR3 spans 15 residues. Trimming stripped 3 bases from V and 2 bases from J, with 12 bases between. As DNA, the CDR3 is TGTGCCAGCAGCGGGACAAGCCGCCCTGGAAACACCATATATTTT. Protein sequence: CASSGTSRPGNTIYF. Full variable domain (missing parts from reference TRBV9 and TRBJ1-3): DSGVTQTPKHLITATGQRVTLRCSPRSGDLSVYWYQQSLDQGLQFLIQYYNGEERAKGNILERFSAQQFPDLHSELNLSSLELGDSALYFCASSGTSRPGNTIYFGEGSWLTVV.

The CDR3 sequence: CASGPRGPNTEAFF. The CDR3 DNA reads TGTGCTAGTGGCCCCCGGGGCCCGAACACTGAAGCTTTCTTT. The chain uses TRBV12-5 and TRBJ1-1, with D tentatively TRBD1 (5 bases). Germline V gene data show CDR1 as LGHNT and CDR2 as FRNRAP. The CDR3 has 14 amino acids. V lost 6 bases and J 1 base, leaving 12 bases between the germline ends.